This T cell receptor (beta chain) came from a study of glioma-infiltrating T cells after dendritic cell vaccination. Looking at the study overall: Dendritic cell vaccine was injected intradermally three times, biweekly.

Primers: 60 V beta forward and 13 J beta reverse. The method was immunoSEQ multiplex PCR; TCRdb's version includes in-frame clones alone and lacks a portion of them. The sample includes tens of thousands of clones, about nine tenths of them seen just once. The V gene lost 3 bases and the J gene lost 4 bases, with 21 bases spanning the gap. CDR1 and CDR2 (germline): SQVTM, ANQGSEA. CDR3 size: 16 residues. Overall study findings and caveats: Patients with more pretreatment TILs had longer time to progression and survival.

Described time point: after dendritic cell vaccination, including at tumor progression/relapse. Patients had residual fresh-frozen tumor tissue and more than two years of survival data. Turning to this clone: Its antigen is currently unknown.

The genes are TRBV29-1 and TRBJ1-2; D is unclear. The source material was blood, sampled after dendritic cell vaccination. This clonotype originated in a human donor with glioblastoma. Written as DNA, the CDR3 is TGCAGCGTTGACGACCCGGGTCTCCGAGCCTTCTATGGCTACACCTTC. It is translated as CSVDDPGLRAFYGYTF.